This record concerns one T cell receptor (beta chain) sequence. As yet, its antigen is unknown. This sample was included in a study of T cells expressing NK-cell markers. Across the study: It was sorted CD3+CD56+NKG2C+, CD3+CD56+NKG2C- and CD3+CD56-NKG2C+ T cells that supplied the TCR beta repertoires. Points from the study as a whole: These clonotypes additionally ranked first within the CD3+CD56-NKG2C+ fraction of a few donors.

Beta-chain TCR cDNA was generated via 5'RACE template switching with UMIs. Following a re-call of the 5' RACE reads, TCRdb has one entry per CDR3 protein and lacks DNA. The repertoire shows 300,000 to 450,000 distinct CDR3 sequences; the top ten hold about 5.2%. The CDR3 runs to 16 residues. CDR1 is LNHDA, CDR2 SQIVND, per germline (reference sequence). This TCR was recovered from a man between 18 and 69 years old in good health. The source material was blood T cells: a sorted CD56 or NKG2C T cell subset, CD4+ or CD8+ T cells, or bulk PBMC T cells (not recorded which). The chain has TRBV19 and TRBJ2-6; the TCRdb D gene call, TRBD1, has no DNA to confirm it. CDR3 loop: CASRTGGVSGANVLTF.